This T cell receptor beta chain originates from a study of control samples from healthy donors and cancer patients. V was trimmed by 4 bases and J by 10 bases, leaving 18 bases between them. Looked up from germline, CDR1 is SGDLS and CDR2 is YYNGEE. This CDR3 is built from 15 residues. Generated by immunoSEQ multiplex PCR, the TCRdb table keeps only in-frame clones and is missing some. Of roughly 120,000 clones listed, about 95% were seen once; the top ten hold approximately 4%. This rearrangement joins TRBV9 to TRBJ1-6; D perhaps matches TRBD1 (5 bases). The receptor was isolated from a man aged 30-40 years in good health. Sequencing input: blood. The CDR3 spells CASSTPGVGGSPLHF. The CDR3 DNA is TGTGCCAGCAGCACCCCGGGGGTGGGAGGGTCACCCCTCCACTTT.